This is a list of T cell receptor beta chains from one sample in a study of Tregs in tolerant kidney transplant recipients. Assay used: immunoSEQ multiplex PCR; TCRdb lists only in-frame clones, some missing. The table has roughly 66,000 clones, roughly 92% seen once. Sample: CD8+ T cells from blood, taken before the transplant. The receptors come from a human donor who received a combined kidney and bone marrow transplant. Both conserved end residues are trimmed from each CDR3. The order of the fields is clone size, V gene, CDR3 protein. Rows give clone size only sometimes, using once, few, many, or a class for an expanded clone.

size: .
V: TRBV7-2
CDR3: ASSLALSPLAGVETQY

size: .
V: TRBV6-1
CDR3: ATDELGQGYEQY

size: .
V: TRBV5-1
CDR3: ASSLDQGLLHEQY

size: .
V: TRBV2
CDR3: ASRLGLEKSYNEQF

size: .
V: TRBV29-1
CDR3: STTSSGLAYGYT

size: .
V: TRBV11-3
CDR3: ASSFTRTGRDEQF

size: .
V: TRBV4-3
CDR3: ASSQEAGQAPYEQY

size: once
V: TRBV7-9
CDR3: ASSPKGGGDSYNEQF

size: .
V: TRBV27
CDR3: ASSLYGPNIGGHSYEQY

size: .
V: TRBV6-1
CDR3: ASSEIKRELNEQF

size: .
V: TRBV7-8
CDR3: ASSFGTGAYEQY

size: .
V: TRBV5-5
CDR3: ASSRRGHEQY

size: .
V: TRBV29-1
CDR3: SASPGTGFYGYT

size: .
V: TRBV27
CDR3: ASSLSQGGEQY

size: .
V: TRBV10-1
CDR3: ASSESAGAMDTEAF